Listed here are 2 T cell receptor beta chains from one sample, sequenced in a study of shared clonotypes between healthy human individuals. Sequencing used immunoSEQ multiplex PCR; TCRdb keeps in-frame clones, though not all of them. The data contain about 2.1 million clones, under 95% of them singletons. CD45RO-negative CD8 cells positively selected for CCR7 made up the naive population, which excluded terminally differentiated effector memory CD45RA+ cells. Sequenced: naive CD8+ T cells from PBMCs. The receptor set was obtained from a man between 18 and 29 years old in good health. Some clones in this sample may be carry-over from other donors' samples.

V usage is TRBV7-9 and J usage is TRBJ2-1; TRBD2 matches at 11 bases. Per the germline V gene, CDR1 is SEHNR and CDR2 is FQNEAQ (reference sequence). This CDR3 is 16 amino acids long. V shed 4 bases and J 7 bases; nucleotides not matched to a gene: 9. CDR3 amino acids: CASSYLAGGSMNEQFF. The CDR3 DNA reads TGTGCCAGCAGCTATCTAGCGGGAGGTAGTATGAATGAGCAGTTCTTC.

J is TRBJ2-4 and V is TRBV6-1; no clear D. The CDR3 totals 15 residues. Trimming took off 0 bases at V and 0 bases at J, with 6 bases between the two ends. Germline assignment: CDR1 MNHNS and CDR2 SASEGT. CDR3 amino acids: CASSEAGVAKNIQYF. The CDR3 DNA sequence: TGTGCCAGCAGTGAAGCCGGAGTAGCCAAAAACATTCAGTACTTC.